The 22 T cell receptor beta chains given below trace back to one sample, sequenced in a study of cytomegalovirus exposure and HLA in healthy donors. 60 Vbeta and 13 Jbeta primers were used in PCR. Profiling relied on immunoSEQ multiplex PCR, and the TCRdb table lists in-frame clones only, not all of them. The sample carries more than 85,000 clones, approximately 9% recorded once. The sequenced sample was PBMCs. The receptors stem from a man in his forties or fifties in good health and CMV-seropositive.

The chain recombines TRBV9 with TRBJ1-4, with a possible D match to TRBD1 (5 bases). The V end lost 0 bases, the J end lost 0 bases, and 12 bases lay between the germline ends. The V gene's germline CDR1 is SGDLS and CDR2 YYNGEE. The CDR3 is made up of 17 amino acids. CDR3 in DNA: TGTGCCAGCAGCGTAGAGGGGTCAGCTGCAACTAATGAAAAACTGTTTTTT. Translation: CASSVEGSAATNEKLFF.

The chain couples TRBV9 to TRBJ2-3; TRBD2 matches at 12 bases. The CDR3 loop spans 17 amino acids. Germline loops: CDR1 SGDLS, CDR2 YYNGEE. The V and J ends lost 0 bases and 1 base, in that order; junction bases with no gene match: 3. For the CDR3, the DNA is TGTGCCAGCAGCGTAGTGGCTAGCGGGAGGGGCACAGATACGCAGTATTTT. Protein sequence: CASSVVASGRGTDTQYF.

This clone has a handful of counts. The chain uses TRBV28 and TRBJ1-4, with D possibly TRBD1 on 6 matching bases. CDR3 size: 14 residues. Germline CDR1 is MDHEN and CDR2 is SYDVKM. Trimming cost V 7 bases and J 8 bases, with 17 bases left between them. CDR3 nucleotides: TGTGCCAGCAACCGGGCAGGGGCACCCGAAAAACTGTTTTTT. Amino acid sequence: CASNRAGAPEKLFF.

The chain uses TRBV11-2 and TRBJ1-1; D is unresolved. This CDR3 is built from 11 residues. Trimming took 5 bases from V and 7 from J, leaving 8 bases between them. Per the germline V gene, CDR1 is SGHAT and CDR2 is FQNNGV. The CDR3 loop is CASSTKFEAFF. CDR3 nucleotide sequence: TGTGCCAGCAGCACTAAATTTGAAGCTTTCTTT. Full variable domain (rest looked up from reference TRBV11-2 and TRBJ1-1): EAGVAQSPRYKIIEKRQSVAFWCNPISGHATLYWYQQILGQGPKLLIQFQNNGVVDDSQLPKDRFSAERLKGVDSTLKIQPAKLEDSAVYLCASSTKFEAFFGQGTRLTVV.

The genes are TRBV6-1 and TRBJ2-1, with D possibly TRBD1 on 6 matching bases. The CDR3 is made up of 13 amino acids. CDR1 MNHNS and CDR2 SASEGT come from the germline V gene. The V end lost 4 bases, the J end lost 9 bases, and 13 bases lay between the germline ends. The CDR3 coding sequence is TGTGCCAGCAGTGGGGGGCTCCTCGGTGAGCAGTTCTTC. Translating gives CASSGGLLGEQFF.

This chain uses TRBV30 with TRBJ1-1, with D possibly matching TRBD1 (5 bases). This CDR3 contains 13 residues. Trimming pared 1 base from V and 1 base from J, leaving 7 bases between. Per germline, CDR1 GTSNPN and CDR2 SVGIG (reference sequence). The CDR3 region is CAWSARGNTEAFF. Written as DNA, the CDR3 is TGTGCCTGGAGTGCTAGGGGGAACACTGAAGCTTTCTTT.

This rearrangement joins TRBV28 to TRBJ2-1; 7 nucleotides agree with TRBD2. The CDR3 extends over 17 amino acids. With V trimmed by 3 bases and J by 0 bases, 8 bases remained unmatched. Germline V gene sequence: CDR1 MDHEN, CDR2 SYDVKM. CDR3 amino acids: CASSLPSGESSYNEQFF. The CDR3 DNA follows: TGTGCCAGCAGTTTGCCCAGCGGGGAGAGCTCCTACAATGAGCAGTTCTTC.

This clone appeared a few times. CDR3 residues: CASSSSSGQGAYNEQFF. CDR3 DNA sequence: TGTGCCAGTAGTAGTTCCTCGGGACAGGGGGCCTACAATGAGCAGTTCTTC. V gene TRBV19 combines with J gene TRBJ2-1; 11 bases fit TRBD1. Germline lookup yields CDR1 LNHDA and CDR2 SQIVND (reference sequence). Trimming at V came to 4 bases and at J to 2 bases, leaving 7 bases not matched to a gene. The CDR3 is 17 amino acids.

This clone has just a few counts. The V gene is TRBV10-3, the J gene TRBJ2-1; 8 bases are shared with TRBD2. The CDR3 length is 16 residues. After removal of 6 bases from V and 2 bases from J, the junction contained 9 bases not matched to a gene. Per the germline V gene, CDR1 is ENHRY and CDR2 is SYGVKD. The CDR3 here is CAIRPGSGGTYNEQFF. The CDR3 bases are TGTGCCATCAGGCCAGGATCGGGGGGGACCTACAATGAGCAGTTCTTC.

V usage is TRBV5-1 and J usage is TRBJ2-5; 7 bases are a match to TRBD1. Germline values: CDR1 SGHRS, CDR2 YFSETQ. This CDR3 comprises 14 residues. Germline trimming cut 4 bases from V and 2 bases from J; bases unmatched to any gene: 5. For the CDR3, the DNA is TGCGCCAGCAGCCCCGGGACAGTTCAAGAGACCCAGTACTTC. Its translation is CASSPGTVQETQYF. Complete variable domain (other parts from reference TRBV5-1 and TRBJ2-5): KAGVTQTPRYLIKTRGQQVTLSCSPISGHRSVSWYQQTPGQGLQFLFEYFSETQRNKGNFPGRFSGRQFSNSRSEMNVSTLELGDSALYLCASSPGTVQETQYFGPGTRLLVL.

This clone was seen more than once but under ten times. V usage is TRBV14 and J usage is TRBJ2-7; the D is unclear. CDR1 is SGHDN, CDR2 FVKESK, per germline. With 5 bases removed from V and 3 bases from J, the gap between germline ends came to 5 bases. The CDR3 extends over 11 amino acids. The CDR3 spells CASSSGYEQYF. The CDR3 DNA sequence: TGTGCCAGCAGCTCGGGCTACGAGCAGTACTTC.

This clone was detected only a few times. The rearrangement uses TRBV6-5 and TRBJ2-2; 8 nucleotides match TRBD1. CDR1 and CDR2 from the germline V gene are MNHEY and SVGAGI. The junction had 6 bases not matched to a gene; V was cut back by 5 bases and J by 4 bases. CDR3 size: 15 residues. CDR3 sequence (DNA): TGTGCCAGCAGTCCGGACAGGGCTTCCACCGGGGAGCTGTTTTTT. Amino acids: CASSPDRASTGELFF.

There are many counts of this clone. The gene calls are TRBV27 and TRBJ1-6; TRBD1 matches at 8 bases. The V and J ends lost 0 bases and 7 bases, in that order; junction bases with no gene match: 5. Germline V gene data show CDR1 as MNHEY and CDR2 as SMNVEV (reference sequence). This CDR3 has 16 residues. DNA of the CDR3: TGTGCCAGCAGTTTATCGGGGGGACAGGAAAATTCACCCCTCCACTTT. As protein: CASSLSGGQENSPLHF.

CDR3 region: CASSLGGEQFF. The CDR3 DNA sequence: TGTGCCAGCAGCTTGGGAGGGGAGCAGTTCTTC. The gene calls are TRBV7-3 and TRBJ2-1; 7 positions match TRBD2. The CDR3 length is 11 residues. V shed 3 bases and J 10 bases; nucleotides not matched to a gene: 0. The germline V gene encodes CDR1 SGHTA and CDR2 FQGTGA.

This chain joins TRBV18 and TRBJ1-1; a weak D match, TRBD1 (6 bases). The germline CDR1 and CDR2 sequences are KGHSH and LQKENI. The length of the CDR3 is 15 residues. V lost 3 bases to trimming and J lost 0 bases, with 11 bases between them. CDR3 loop: CASSPEGHLNTEAFF. CDR3 bases: TGTGCCAGCTCACCCGAGGGACACCTGAACACTGAAGCTTTCTTT.

This clone was detected ten times or more. J is TRBJ2-1 and V is TRBV7-3, with D possibly TRBD2 on 7 matching bases. Trimming left V 2 bases short and J 1 base short, with 15 bases between. Per germline, CDR1 SGHTA and CDR2 FQGTGA. The CDR3 totals 17 residues. The CDR3 loop reads CASSLGGGARSYNEQFF. DNA of the CDR3: TGTGCCAGCAGCTTAGGTGGGGGGGCTAGATCCTACAATGAGCAGTTCTTC.

This clone was counted only a few times. The chain recombines TRBV15 with TRBJ2-3, with TRBD1 as a possible D gene (6 bases). The V gene's germline CDR1 is LNHNV and CDR2 YYDKDF (reference sequence). V lost 6 bases and J lost 3, with 13 bases in between. This CDR3 contains 14 residues. The CDR3 DNA reads TGTGCCACCAGACCTGGGGGCCTGACAGATACGCAGTATTTT. The encoded protein is CATRPGGLTDTQYF.

This rearrangement joins TRBV21-1 to TRBJ2-7; TRBD2, the D gene given by the table, was not confirmed from the DNA. TRBV21-1 is a pseudogene. The CDR3 length is 12 residues. CDR3 region: CAPATSDYEQYF. DNA of the CDR3: TGTGCCCCCGCTACGTCTGACTACGAGCAGTACTTC.

CDR3 residues: CASSLRQGSNQPQHF. As DNA, the CDR3 is TGTGCCAGCAGTTTACGTCAGGGTTCGAATCAGCCCCAGCATTTT. This chain joins TRBV27 and TRBJ1-5; tentative D call: TRBD1 (5 bases). The CDR3 runs to 15 residues. CDR1 is MNHEY and CDR2 is SMNVEV in the germline V gene (reference sequence). Trimming pared 2 bases from V and 4 bases from J, leaving 12 bases between.

In its sample, this clone was seen a few times. The chain recombines TRBV29-1 with TRBJ2-1; 7 bases line up with TRBD1. CDR1 and CDR2 from the germline V gene are SQVTM and ANQGSEA. CDR3 length: 13 residues. J was trimmed by 4 bases and V by 8 bases; bases with no gene match: 8. The CDR3 DNA follows: TGCAGCCTTCGACAGGGAAGATACAATGAGCAGTTCTTC. Its protein product is CSLRQGRYNEQFF.

The chain joins TRBV5-4 to TRBJ2-3; 9 positions agree with TRBD2. CDR1 is SGHNT, CDR2 YYREEE, per germline (reference sequence). J gave up 4 bases and V 0 bases, and 12 bases lay outside the gene matches. The CDR3 contains 18 residues. In DNA, the CDR3 is TGTGCCAGCAGCTTGGCCCCCGGGGGTAGCGGGAGACCAGATACGCAGTATTTT. Protein sequence: CASSLAPGGSGRPDTQYF. Combining the CDR3 with reference TRBV5-4 and TRBJ2-3 gives the whole variable domain ETGVTQSPTHLIKTRGQQVTLRCSSQSGHNTVSWYQQALGQGPQFIFQYYREEENGRGNFPPRFSGLQFPNYSSELNVNALELDDSALYLCASSLAPGGSGRPDTQYFGPGTRLTVL.

The chain couples TRBV7-8 to TRBJ2-1; 9 bases map to TRBD2. With V trimmed by 3 bases and J by 6 bases, 6 bases remained unmatched. CDR1 and CDR2 (germline): SGHVS, FQNEAQ. This CDR3 contains 15 residues. In DNA, the CDR3 is TGTGCCAGCAGCTTGGTCGAGACTAGCGGCAATGAGCAGTTCTTC. Protein sequence: CASSLVETSGNEQFF.